The clone carrying this T cell receptor beta chain was counted many times. Described time point: newly diagnosed GD, antithyroid drugs for less than 3 months. The TCR library used RNA extracted from PBMCs. The data stem from a study of regulatory T cells in long-lasting Graves disease. The CDR3 has 12 amino acids. V was trimmed by 5 bases and J by 7 bases, leaving 11 bases between them. Assembly of TCR beta libraries relied on iRepertoire HTBI primers together with Arm-PCR of CDR3 regions. TCRdb processed the multiplex PCR reads anew with MiXCR; each CDR3 protein has one entry. The data hold about 620,000 distinct CDR3 sequences, with under 20% observed a single time. These data were also filed under a second study, of T cells in Graves' hyperthyroidism and ophthalmopathy.

This chain joins TRBV12-3 or TRBV12-4 and TRBJ1-1; D perhaps matches TRBD1 (5 bases). This sequence was found in a woman in her 30s with Graves disease. This specimen consisted of peripheral blood mononuclear cells (PBMCs), obtained at new diagnosis, from a patient treated with antithyroid drugs. The CDR3 loop reads CASSHQGVEAFF. The CDR3 DNA follows: TGTGCCAGCAGTCACCAGGGAGTTGAAGCTTTCTTT.